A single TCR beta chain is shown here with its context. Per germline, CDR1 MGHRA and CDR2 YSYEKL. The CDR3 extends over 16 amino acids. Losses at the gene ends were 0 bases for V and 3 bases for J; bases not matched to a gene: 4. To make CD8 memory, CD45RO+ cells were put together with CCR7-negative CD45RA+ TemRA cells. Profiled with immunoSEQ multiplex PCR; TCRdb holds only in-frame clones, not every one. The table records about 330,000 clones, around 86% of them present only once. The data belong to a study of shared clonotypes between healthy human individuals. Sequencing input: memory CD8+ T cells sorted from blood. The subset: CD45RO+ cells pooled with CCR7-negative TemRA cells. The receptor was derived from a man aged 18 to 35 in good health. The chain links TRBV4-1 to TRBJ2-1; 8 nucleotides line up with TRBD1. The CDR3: CASSQEDRAGYNEQFF. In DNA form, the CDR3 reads TGCGCCAGCAGCCAAGAGGACAGGGCGGGCTACAATGAGCAGTTCTTC.